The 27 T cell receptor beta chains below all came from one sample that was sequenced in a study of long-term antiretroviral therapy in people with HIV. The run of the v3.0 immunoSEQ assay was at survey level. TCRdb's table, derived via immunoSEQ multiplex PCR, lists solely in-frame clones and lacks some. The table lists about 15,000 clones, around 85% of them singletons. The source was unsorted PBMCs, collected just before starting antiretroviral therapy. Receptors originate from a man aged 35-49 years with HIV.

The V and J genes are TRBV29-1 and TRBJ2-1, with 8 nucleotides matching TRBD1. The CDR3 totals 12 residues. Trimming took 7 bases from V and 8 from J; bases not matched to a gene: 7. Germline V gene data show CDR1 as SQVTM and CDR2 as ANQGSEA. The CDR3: CSAPTGGHEQFF. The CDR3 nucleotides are TGCAGCGCTCCAACAGGGGGGCATGAGCAGTTCTTC.

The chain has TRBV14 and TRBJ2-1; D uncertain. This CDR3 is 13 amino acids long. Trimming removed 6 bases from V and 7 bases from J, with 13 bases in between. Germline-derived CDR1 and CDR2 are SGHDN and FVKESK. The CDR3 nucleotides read TGTGCCAGCAGACTTCAAAGAGCTAATGAGCAGTTCTTC. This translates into CASRLQRANEQFF.

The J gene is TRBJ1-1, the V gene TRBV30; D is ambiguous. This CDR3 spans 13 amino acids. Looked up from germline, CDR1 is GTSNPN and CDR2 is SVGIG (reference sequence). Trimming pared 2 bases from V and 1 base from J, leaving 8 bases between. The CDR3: CAWSPWRNTEAFF. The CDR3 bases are TGTGCCTGGAGTCCCTGGAGGAACACTGAAGCTTTCTTT.

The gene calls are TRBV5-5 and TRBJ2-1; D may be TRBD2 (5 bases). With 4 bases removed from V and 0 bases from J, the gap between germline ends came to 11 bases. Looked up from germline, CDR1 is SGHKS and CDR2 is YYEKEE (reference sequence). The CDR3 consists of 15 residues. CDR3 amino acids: CASSLPRGSYNEQFF. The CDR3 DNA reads TGTGCCAGCAGCCTACCCCGGGGCTCCTACAATGAGCAGTTCTTC.

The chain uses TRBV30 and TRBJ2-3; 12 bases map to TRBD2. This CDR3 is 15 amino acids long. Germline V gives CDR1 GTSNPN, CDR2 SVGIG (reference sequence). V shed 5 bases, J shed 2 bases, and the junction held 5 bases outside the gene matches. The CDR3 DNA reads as TGTGCCTGGGGGCGGACTAGCGGGGTCACAGATACGCAGTATTTT. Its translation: CAWGRTSGVTDTQYF.

CDR3: CASVGAWGTEAFF. For the CDR3, the DNA is TGTGCCAGTGTGGGGGCTTGGGGCACTGAAGCTTTCTTT. The genes are TRBV7-8 and TRBJ1-1; tentatively, D is TRBD1 (6 bases). CDR1 is SGHVS, CDR2 FQNEAQ, per germline. Trimming took 9 bases from V and 4 from J, leaving 15 bases between them. The CDR3 length is 13 residues.

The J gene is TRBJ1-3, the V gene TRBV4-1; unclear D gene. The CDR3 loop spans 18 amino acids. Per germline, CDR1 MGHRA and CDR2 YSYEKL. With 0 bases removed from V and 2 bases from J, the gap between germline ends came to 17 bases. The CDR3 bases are TGCGCCAGCAGCCAAGATATGTGGGTGGAGGTTCCTGGAAACACCATATATTTT. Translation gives CASSQDMWVEVPGNTIYF.

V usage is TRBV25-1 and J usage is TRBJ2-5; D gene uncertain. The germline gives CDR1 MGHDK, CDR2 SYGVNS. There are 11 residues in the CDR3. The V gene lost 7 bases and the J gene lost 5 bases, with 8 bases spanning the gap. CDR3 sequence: CASTLGETQYF. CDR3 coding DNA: TGTGCCAGCACCTTAGGGGAGACCCAGTACTTC.

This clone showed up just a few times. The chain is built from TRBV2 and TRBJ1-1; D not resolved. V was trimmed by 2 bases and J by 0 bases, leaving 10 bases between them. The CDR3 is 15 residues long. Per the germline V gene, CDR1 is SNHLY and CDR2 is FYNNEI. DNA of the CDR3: TGTGCCAGCAGTGAACCACCGGCGGTGAACACTGAAGCTTTCTTT. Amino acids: CASSEPPAVNTEAFF.

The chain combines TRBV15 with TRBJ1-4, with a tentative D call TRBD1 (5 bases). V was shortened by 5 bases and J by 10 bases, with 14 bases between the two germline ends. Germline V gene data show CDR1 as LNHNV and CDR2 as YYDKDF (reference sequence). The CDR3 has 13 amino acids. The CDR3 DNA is TGTGCCACCAGCCTTGAAGGGGCGGTAAAACTGTTTTTT. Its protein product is CATSLEGAVKLFF.

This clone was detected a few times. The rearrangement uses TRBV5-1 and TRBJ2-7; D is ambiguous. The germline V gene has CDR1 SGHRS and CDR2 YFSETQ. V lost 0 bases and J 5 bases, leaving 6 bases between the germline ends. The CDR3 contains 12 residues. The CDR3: CASSLGDNEQYF. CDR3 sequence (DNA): TGCGCCAGCAGCTTGGGCGATAACGAGCAGTACTTC.

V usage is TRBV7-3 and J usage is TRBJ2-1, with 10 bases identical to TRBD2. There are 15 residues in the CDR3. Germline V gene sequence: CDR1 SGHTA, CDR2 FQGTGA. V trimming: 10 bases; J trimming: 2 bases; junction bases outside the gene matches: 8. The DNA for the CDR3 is TGTGCCACCTCGGCGCTAGCGGGAGCCTACAATGAGCAGTTCTTC. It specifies CATSALAGAYNEQFF.

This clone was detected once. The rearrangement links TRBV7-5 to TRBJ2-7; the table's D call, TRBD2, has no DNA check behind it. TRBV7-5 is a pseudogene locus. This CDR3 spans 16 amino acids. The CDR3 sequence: CVRGAGTSGPRCEQYF. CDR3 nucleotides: TGTGTCAGAGGAGCCGGGACTAGCGGGCCGAGGTGCGAGCAGTACTTC.

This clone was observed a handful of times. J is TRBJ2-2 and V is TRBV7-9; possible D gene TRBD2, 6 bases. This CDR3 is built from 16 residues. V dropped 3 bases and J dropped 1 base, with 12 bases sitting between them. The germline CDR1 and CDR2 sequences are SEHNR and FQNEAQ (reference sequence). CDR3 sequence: CASSFGSPVNTGELFF. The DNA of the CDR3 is TGTGCCAGCAGCTTCGGGAGTCCCGTGAACACCGGGGAGCTGTTTTTT.

CDR3 nucleotides: TGTGCCAGCAGCTTAGGACACGGGAGTTACGAGCAGTACTTC. Translating gives CASSLGHGSYEQYF. V and J are TRBV11-3 and TRBJ2-7; tentative D call: TRBD2 (6 bases). CDR1 is SGHNT, CDR2 YENEEA, per germline. This CDR3 spans 14 amino acids. V was shortened by 1 base and J by 4 bases, with 11 bases between the two germline ends.

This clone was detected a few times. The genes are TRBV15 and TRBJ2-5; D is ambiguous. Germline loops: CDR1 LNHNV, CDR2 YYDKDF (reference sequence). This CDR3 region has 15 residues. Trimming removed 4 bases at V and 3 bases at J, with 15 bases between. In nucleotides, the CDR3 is TGTGCCACCAGCACACGTCTCGGCCCCGAAGAGACCCAGTACTTC. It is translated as CATSTRLGPEETQYF.

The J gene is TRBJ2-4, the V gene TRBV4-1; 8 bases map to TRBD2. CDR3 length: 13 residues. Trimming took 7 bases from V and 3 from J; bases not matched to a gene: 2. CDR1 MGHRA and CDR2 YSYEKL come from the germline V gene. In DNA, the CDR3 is TGCGCCAGCACGGGGGGGGGCAAAAACATTCAGTACTTC. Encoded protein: CASTGGGKNIQYF.

CDR3 nucleotides: TGTGCCAGCAGCCCCGGCAGGGGGCATAACACTGAAGCTTTCTTT. It specifies CASSPGRGHNTEAFF. The V call is TRBV9, the J call TRBJ1-1; 8 bases agree with TRBD1. This CDR3 spans 15 amino acids. The V gene end was trimmed by 4 bases and the J gene end by 2 bases; junction bases not matched to a gene: 7. CDR1 is SGDLS, CDR2 YYNGEE, per germline. The whole variable domain, filled in from reference TRBV9 and TRBJ1-1, reads DSGVTQTPKHLITATGQRVTLRCSPRSGDLSVYWYQQSLDQGLQFLIQYYNGEERAKGNILERFSAQQFPDLHSELNLSSLELGDSALYFCASSPGRGHNTEAFFGQGTRLTVV.

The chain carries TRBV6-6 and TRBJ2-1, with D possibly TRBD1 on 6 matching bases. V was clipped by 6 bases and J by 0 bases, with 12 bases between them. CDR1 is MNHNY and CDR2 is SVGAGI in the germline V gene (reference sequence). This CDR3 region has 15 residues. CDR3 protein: CASSLDRSSYNEQFF. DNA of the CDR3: TGTGCCAGCAGCCTAGACAGGAGCTCCTACAATGAGCAGTTCTTC.

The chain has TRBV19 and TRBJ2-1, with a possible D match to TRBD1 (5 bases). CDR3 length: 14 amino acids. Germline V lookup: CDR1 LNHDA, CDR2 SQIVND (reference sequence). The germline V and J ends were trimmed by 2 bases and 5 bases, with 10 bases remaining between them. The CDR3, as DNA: TGTGCCAGTAGTATACCAGGGTTTGACAATGAGCAGTTCTTC. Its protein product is CASSIPGFDNEQFF.

CDR3 amino acids: CASSVGEIGGYTF. CDR3 DNA: TGTGCCAGCAGCGTAGGCGAGATCGGGGGCTACACCTTC. This chain uses TRBV9 with TRBJ1-2, with unresolved D. CDR1 and CDR2 (germline): SGDLS, YYNGEE. With 0 bases removed from V and 8 bases from J, the gap between germline ends came to 11 bases. CDR3 length: 13 amino acids.

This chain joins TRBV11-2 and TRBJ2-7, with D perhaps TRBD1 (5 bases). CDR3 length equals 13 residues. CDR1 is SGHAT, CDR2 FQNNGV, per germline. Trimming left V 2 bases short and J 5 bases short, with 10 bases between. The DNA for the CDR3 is TGTGCCAGCAGCTTACAGGGTCTACACGAGCAGTACTTC. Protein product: CASSLQGLHEQYF. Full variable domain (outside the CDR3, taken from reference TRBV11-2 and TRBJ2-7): EAGVAQSPRYKIIEKRQSVAFWCNPISGHATLYWYQQILGQGPKLLIQFQNNGVVDDSQLPKDRFSAERLKGVDSTLKIQPAKLEDSAVYLCASSLQGLHEQYFGPGTRLTVT.

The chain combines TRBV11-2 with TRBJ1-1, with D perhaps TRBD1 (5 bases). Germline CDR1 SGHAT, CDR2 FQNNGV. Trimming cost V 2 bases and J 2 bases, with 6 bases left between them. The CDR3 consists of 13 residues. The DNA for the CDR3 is TGTGCCAGCAGCTTAAGGGACAACACTGAAGCTTTCTTT. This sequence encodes CASSLRDNTEAFF.

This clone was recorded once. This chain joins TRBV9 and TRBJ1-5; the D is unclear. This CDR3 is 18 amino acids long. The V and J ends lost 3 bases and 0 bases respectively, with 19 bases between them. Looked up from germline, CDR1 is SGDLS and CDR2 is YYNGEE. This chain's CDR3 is CASSGYNGLGYSNQPQHF. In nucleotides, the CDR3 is TGTGCCAGCAGCGGTTATAATGGGTTGGGTTATAGCAATCAGCCCCAGCATTTT.

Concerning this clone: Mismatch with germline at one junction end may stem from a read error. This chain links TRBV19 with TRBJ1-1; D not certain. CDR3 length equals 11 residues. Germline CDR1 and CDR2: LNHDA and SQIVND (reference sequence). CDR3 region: CAIGMWPETFF. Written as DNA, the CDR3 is TGTGCCATTGGGATGTGGCCTGAAACTTTCTTT. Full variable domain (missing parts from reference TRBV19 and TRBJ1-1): DGGITQSPKYLFRKEGQNVTLSCEQNLNHDAMYWYRQDPGQGLRLIYYSQIVNDFQKGDIAEGYSVSREKKESFPLTVTSAQKNPTAFYLCAIGMWPETFFGQGTRLTVV.

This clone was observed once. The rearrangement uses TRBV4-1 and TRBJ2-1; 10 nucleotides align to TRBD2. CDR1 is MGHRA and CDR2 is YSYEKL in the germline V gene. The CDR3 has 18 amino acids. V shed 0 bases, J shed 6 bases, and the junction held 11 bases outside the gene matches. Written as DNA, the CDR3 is TGCGCCAGCAGCCAAGAGTTTCCTCTAGCGGGAGAAGTCAATGAGCAGTTCTTC. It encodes CASSQEFPLAGEVNEQFF.

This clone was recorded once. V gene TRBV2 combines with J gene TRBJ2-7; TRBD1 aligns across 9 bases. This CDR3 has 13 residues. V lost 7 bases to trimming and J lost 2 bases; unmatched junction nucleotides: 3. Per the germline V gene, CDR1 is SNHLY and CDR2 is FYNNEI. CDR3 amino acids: CASKGQGPYEQYF. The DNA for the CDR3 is TGTGCCAGCAAGGGACAGGGACCCTACGAGCAGTACTTC.